This is a list of T cell receptor beta chains from one sample in a study of early stage breast cancer tumors. The table came from immunoSEQ multiplex PCR; TCRdb's copy has only in-frame clones and leaves some out. The sample yields some 41,000 clones, 55% to 75% seen once. Sequences were obtained from blood. All receptors come from a person aged 45-65 years with breast cancer. Each CDR3 is given with its conserved first and last residue. Each record gives: clone size, V gene, D gene, J gene, CDR3 DNA, CDR3 protein. The D gene is left open where the match is weak. Clone size appears in some rows only: once, few, many, or a class for an expanded clone.

clone_size: few; v_call: TRBV5-1; d_call: TRBD1; j_call: TRBJ1-5; cdr3_nt: TGCGCCAGCAGCGAAGGACAGGGGGGGCAGCCCCAGCATTTT; cdr3_aa: CASSEGQGGQPQHF
clone_size: -; v_call: TRBV5-8; d_call: -; j_call: TRBJ1-2; cdr3_nt: TGTGCCAGCAGCTTCTCCCTACCAGGGCGTACTAACTATGGCTACACCTTC; cdr3_aa: CASSFSLPGRTNYGYTF
clone_size: once; v_call: TRBV4-1; d_call: TRBD1; j_call: TRBJ1-2; cdr3_nt: TGCGCCAGCAGCCACCCCGATACAGGGGGCCACTATGGCTACACCTTC; cdr3_aa: CASSHPDTGGHYGYTF
clone_size: -; v_call: TRBV5-1; d_call: TRBD2; j_call: TRBJ2-2; cdr3_nt: TGCGCCAGCAGGGGCGGCGGGAGTGGCACCGGGGAGCTGTTTTTT; cdr3_aa: CASRGGGSGTGELFF
clone_size: -; v_call: TRBV5-1; d_call: -; j_call: TRBJ2-1; cdr3_nt: TGCGCCAGCAGCTCTGAGGGCGGCAATGAGCAGTTCTTC; cdr3_aa: CASSSEGGNEQFF
clone_size: -; v_call: TRBV11-2; d_call: -; j_call: TRBJ2-5; cdr3_nt: TGTGCCAGCAGCTTAGGATCAGCGAGGCGGGAGACCCAGTACTTC; cdr3_aa: CASSLGSARRETQYF
clone_size: few; v_call: TRBV18; d_call: -; j_call: TRBJ1-1; cdr3_nt: TGTGCCAGCTCACCAGGGGGGAGCACTGAAGCTTTCTTT; cdr3_aa: CASSPGGSTEAFF
clone_size: -; v_call: TRBV25-1; d_call: TRBD1; j_call: TRBJ2-1; cdr3_nt: TGTGCCAGCAGTGAATACGGGACAGGGGCAAATGAGCAGTTCTTC; cdr3_aa: CASSEYGTGANEQFF
clone_size: -; v_call: TRBV19; d_call: TRBD1; j_call: TRBJ1-2; cdr3_nt: TGTGCCAGTAGTGTCGCATTAAGGACAGGGTCGTATGGCTACACCTTC; cdr3_aa: CASSVALRTGSYGYTF
clone_size: -; v_call: TRBV28; d_call: TRBD1; j_call: TRBJ1-4; cdr3_nt: TGTGCCAGCAGTCCCGGACAGGGAGCTAATGAAAAACTGTTTTTT; cdr3_aa: CASSPGQGANEKLFF
clone_size: -; v_call: TRBV29-1; d_call: -; j_call: TRBJ2-5; cdr3_nt: TGCAGCGTTTCTGGCAGGGGAGAAGAGACCCAGTACTTC; cdr3_aa: CSVSGRGEETQYF
clone_size: few; v_call: TRBV27; d_call: TRBD2; j_call: TRBJ2-7; cdr3_nt: TGTGCCAGCAGTCCAGGACCGGGGGGGCGCTCCTACGAGCAGTACTTC; cdr3_aa: CASSPGPGGRSYEQYF
clone_size: few; v_call: TRBV25-1; d_call: TRBD1; j_call: TRBJ1-5; cdr3_nt: TGTGCCAGCAGCGGACAGGGTTACAATCAGCCCCAGCATTTT; cdr3_aa: CASSGQGYNQPQHF
clone_size: few; v_call: TRBV19; d_call: -; j_call: TRBJ1-6; cdr3_nt: TGTGCCAGTAGTAATTGGCAGGGGTTTTATTCACCCCTCCACTTT; cdr3_aa: CASSNWQGFYSPLHF
clone_size: -; v_call: TRBV13; d_call: TRBD2; j_call: TRBJ2-1; cdr3_nt: TGTGCCAGCAGCCCTAGCGGGAGGGCCGGGAATGAGCAGTTCTTC; cdr3_aa: CASSPSGRAGNEQFF
clone_size: -; v_call: TRBV29-1; d_call: -; j_call: TRBJ1-2; cdr3_nt: TGCAGTACCAAGGGGCAAGCGAGCGGCTACACCTTC; cdr3_aa: CSTKGQASGYTF
clone_size: -; v_call: TRBV27; d_call: TRBD1; j_call: TRBJ2-5; cdr3_nt: TGTGCCAGCACCCCGACAGGGGGAGGAGAGACCCAGTACTTC; cdr3_aa: CASTPTGGGETQYF
clone_size: -; v_call: TRBV5-1; d_call: TRBD1; j_call: TRBJ2-2; cdr3_nt: TGCGCCAGCAGCCTACGGACAGGGGCTAACACCGGGGAGCTGTTTTTT; cdr3_aa: CASSLRTGANTGELFF
clone_size: -; v_call: TRBV30; d_call: -; j_call: TRBJ1-6; cdr3_nt: TGTGCCTGGAGTGTACATTCCCCAGTTTCACCCCTCCACTTT; cdr3_aa: CAWSVHSPVSPLHF
clone_size: -; v_call: TRBV5-1; d_call: -; j_call: TRBJ2-5; cdr3_nt: TGCGCCAGCAGCTTGGGGGGGAGGCTGACACCTCAAGAGACCCAGTACTTC; cdr3_aa: CASSLGGRLTPQETQYF
clone_size: -; v_call: TRBV4-3; d_call: -; j_call: TRBJ1-2; cdr3_nt: TGCGCCAGCAGCCCGGGTGATTCTAACTATGGCTACACCTTC; cdr3_aa: CASSPGDSNYGYTF
clone_size: -; v_call: TRBV15; d_call: -; j_call: TRBJ2-1; cdr3_nt: TGTGCCACCAGCAGGTTAGCTGATGAGCAGTTCTTC; cdr3_aa: CATSRLADEQFF
clone_size: few; v_call: TRBV2; d_call: TRBD1; j_call: TRBJ1-2; cdr3_nt: TGTGCCAGCAGTGAGGGGACAGGGCTTGGCTACACCTTC; cdr3_aa: CASSEGTGLGYTF
clone_size: -; v_call: TRBV14; d_call: TRBD2; j_call: TRBJ2-1; cdr3_nt: TGTGCCAGCAGCCAAAGGACTAGCTGGCGAAATGAGCAGTTCTTC; cdr3_aa: CASSQRTSWRNEQFF
clone_size: -; v_call: TRBV5-1; d_call: TRBD2; j_call: TRBJ2-3; cdr3_nt: TGCGCCAGCAGCTTGGGGTCTAGCGGGGGAGATACGCAGTATTTT; cdr3_aa: CASSLGSSGGDTQYF
clone_size: -; v_call: TRBV7-7; d_call: TRBD2; j_call: TRBJ2-5; cdr3_nt: TGTGCTAGCAGCCCAGTCGGCGGGGGGGCCTTGGAGACCCAGTACTTC; cdr3_aa: CASSPVGGGALETQYF
clone_size: -; v_call: TRBV11-3; d_call: TRBD2; j_call: TRBJ2-5; cdr3_nt: TGTGCCAGCAGCTTAGGGAGTCTAGCGGGAGAGACCCAGTACTTC; cdr3_aa: CASSLGSLAGETQYF
clone_size: -; v_call: TRBV18; d_call: -; j_call: TRBJ2-1; cdr3_nt: TGTGCCAGCTCACCACCCGCAGGGAACAATGAGCAGTTCTTC; cdr3_aa: CASSPPAGNNEQFF
clone_size: -; v_call: TRBV10-3; d_call: TRBD2; j_call: TRBJ2-3; cdr3_nt: TGTGCCATCAGTGATGCTAGCGGGTCTAGCACAGATACGCAGTATTTT; cdr3_aa: CAISDASGSSTDTQYF
clone_size: -; v_call: TRBV19; d_call: -; j_call: TRBJ1-2; cdr3_nt: TGTGCCAGTAGTATAGATCCGCGGAGTTTGTATGGCTACACCTTC; cdr3_aa: CASSIDPRSLYGYTF
clone_size: -; v_call: TRBV28; d_call: TRBD1; j_call: TRBJ1-1; cdr3_nt: TGTGCCAGCAGTTTAGAGGGGGCAGGGGGGCACACTGAAGCTTTCTTT; cdr3_aa: CASSLEGAGGHTEAFF
clone_size: -; v_call: TRBV29-1; d_call: TRBD1; j_call: TRBJ1-2; cdr3_nt: TGCAGCGTTGAGAGAGGGACAGGGGTTTATGGCTACACCTTC; cdr3_aa: CSVERGTGVYGYTF
clone_size: -; v_call: TRBV5-6; d_call: TRBD2; j_call: TRBJ2-5; cdr3_nt: TGTGCCAGCAGCCGAGCGGGAGGGGGAGAGACCCAGTACTTC; cdr3_aa: CASSRAGGGETQYF
clone_size: -; v_call: TRBV19; d_call: TRBD1; j_call: TRBJ1-5; cdr3_nt: TGTGCCAGTAGTAACCCCCAGGGACAGCTAAGGCAGCCCCAGCATTTT; cdr3_aa: CASSNPQGQLRQPQHF
clone_size: -; v_call: TRBV6-1; d_call: -; j_call: TRBJ2-7; cdr3_nt: TGTGCCAGCAGTGAAATGGCCGGGAACGAGCAGTACTTC; cdr3_aa: CASSEMAGNEQYF
clone_size: -; v_call: TRBV5-4; d_call: TRBD2; j_call: TRBJ2-2; cdr3_nt: TGTGCCAGCAGCTTGGATCCAGCGGGAGTTTCCGGGGAGCTGTTTTTT; cdr3_aa: CASSLDPAGVSGELFF
clone_size: -; v_call: TRBV28; d_call: TRBD2; j_call: TRBJ2-1; cdr3_nt: TGTGCCAGCAGCAAAACTAGCGGGAGGAACAATGAGCAGTTCTTC; cdr3_aa: CASSKTSGRNNEQFF
clone_size: -; v_call: TRBV29-1; d_call: TRBD1; j_call: TRBJ2-5; cdr3_nt: TGCAGCGTCGCCCCCAGGGGGCTAGAGACCCAGTACTTC; cdr3_aa: CSVAPRGLETQYF
clone_size: few; v_call: TRBV7-3; d_call: TRBD1; j_call: TRBJ2-2; cdr3_nt: TGTGCCAGCAGCTTAAACAGGGGTGGCACCGGGGAGCTGTTTTTT; cdr3_aa: CASSLNRGGTGELFF
clone_size: -; v_call: TRBV5-1; d_call: -; j_call: TRBJ1-2; cdr3_nt: TGCGCCAGCAGCTTGGACACCCCCCCGGGGGCTAACTATGGCTACACCTTC; cdr3_aa: CASSLDTPPGANYGYTF